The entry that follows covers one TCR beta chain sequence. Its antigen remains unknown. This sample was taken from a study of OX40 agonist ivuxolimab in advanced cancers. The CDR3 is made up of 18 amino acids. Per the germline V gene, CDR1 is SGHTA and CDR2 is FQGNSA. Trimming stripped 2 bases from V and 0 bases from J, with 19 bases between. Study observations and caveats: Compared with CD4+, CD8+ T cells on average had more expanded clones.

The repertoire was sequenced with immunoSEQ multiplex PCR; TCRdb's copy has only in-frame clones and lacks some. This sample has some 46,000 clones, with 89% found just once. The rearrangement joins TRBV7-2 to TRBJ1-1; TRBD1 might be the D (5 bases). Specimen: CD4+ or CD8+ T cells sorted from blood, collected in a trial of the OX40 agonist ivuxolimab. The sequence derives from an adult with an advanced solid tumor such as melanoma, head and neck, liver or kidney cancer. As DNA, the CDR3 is TGTGCCAGCAGCTTAATGGAGTCGTGGGACTTAATGAACACTGAAGCTTTCTTT. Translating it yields CASSLMESWDLMNTEAFF.